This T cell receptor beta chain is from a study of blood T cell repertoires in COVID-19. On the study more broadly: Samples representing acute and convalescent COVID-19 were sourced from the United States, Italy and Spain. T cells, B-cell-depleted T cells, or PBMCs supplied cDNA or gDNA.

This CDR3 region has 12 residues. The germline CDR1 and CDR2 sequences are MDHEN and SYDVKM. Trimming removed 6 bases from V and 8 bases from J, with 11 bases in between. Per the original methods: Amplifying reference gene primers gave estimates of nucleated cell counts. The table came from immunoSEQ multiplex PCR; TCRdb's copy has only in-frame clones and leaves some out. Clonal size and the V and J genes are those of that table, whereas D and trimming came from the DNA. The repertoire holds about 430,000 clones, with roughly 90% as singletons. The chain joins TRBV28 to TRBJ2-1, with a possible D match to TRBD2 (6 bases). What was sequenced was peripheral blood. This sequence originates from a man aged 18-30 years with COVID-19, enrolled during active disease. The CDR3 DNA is TGTGCCAGCAGGGAGGGCGTCTATGAGCAGTTCTTC. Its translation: CASREGVYEQFF.